The rows below give T cell receptor beta chains drawn from one sample of a study of PD-L1 blockade in urothelial cancer. Profiled with immunoSEQ multiplex PCR; TCRdb holds only in-frame clones, not every one. The sample includes more than 45,000 clones, around 86% of them seen just once. This specimen consisted of PBMCs, obtained around atezolizumab (anti-PD-L1) treatment. The receptors originated from a man aged 55 to 70 with urothelial cancer. CDR3s include the opening cysteine and the closing phenylalanine or tryptophan. D genes are given only for firm matches. Clone size is stated in some rows and not others, as once, few, many or a class when expanded.

J gene	V gene	clone size	D gene	CDR3 DNA	CDR3 protein
TRBJ1-2	TRBV6-5	NA	TRBD1	TGTGCCAGCAGGCCAACCGGGACAGGGGAAAGTGGCTACACCTTC	CASRPTGTGESGYTF
TRBJ2-3	TRBV28	NA	NA	TGTGCCAGCAGTTTACCCCAACCCGACTTCACAGATACGCAGTATTTT	CASSLPQPDFTDTQYF
TRBJ1-1	TRBV28	NA	TRBD1	TGTGCCAGCAGTTCTCCCAGGACAGGAATCCCTGAAGCTTTCTTT	CASSSPRTGIPEAFF
TRBJ2-5	TRBV7-2	once	NA	TGTGCCAGCAGCCCTCCACAGGGTTGGGAGACCCAGTACTTC	CASSPPQGWETQYF
TRBJ2-3	TRBV4-2	NA	TRBD2	TGTGCCAGCAGCCAAGATCGGCTTAGCGGGGACGGAGATACGCAGTATTTT	CASSQDRLSGDGDTQYF
TRBJ2-1	TRBV6-5	NA	TRBD1	TGTGCCAGCCATCCGGACAGGGGGCCCAATGAGCAGTTCTTC	CASHPDRGPNEQFF
TRBJ2-7	TRBV9	NA	NA	TGTGCCAGCAGCGCTTGGGGGGAGTCCTACGAGCAGTACTTC	CASSAWGESYEQYF
TRBJ2-7	TRBV11-2	NA	NA	TGTGCCAGCAGCTTGCCCTACAGGGTATCCTACGAGCAGTACTTC	CASSLPYRVSYEQYF
TRBJ1-1	TRBV9	few	NA	TGTGCCAGCAGCGTAGACTTGGGGAGCACTGAAGCTTTCTTT	CASSVDLGSTEAFF
TRBJ2-5	TRBV5-1	NA	NA	TGCGCCAGCAGCTGGACTACCCAAGAGACCCAGTACTTC	CASSWTTQETQYF
TRBJ2-6	TRBV5-1	NA	NA	TGCGCCAGCAGCTCAACAGGGTCTGGGGCCAACGTCCTGACTTTC	CASSSTGSGANVLTF
TRBJ2-3	TRBV5-4	NA	TRBD2	TGTGCCAGCAGCCCTACGGGCGGGAGTAAATCAGATACGCAGTATTTT	CASSPTGGSKSDTQYF
TRBJ2-2	TRBV7-8	NA	NA	TGTGCCAGCAGCTCCGGACAGAACATCGGGGAGCTGTTTTTT	CASSSGQNIGELFF
TRBJ1-1	TRBV5-6	NA	NA	TGTGCCAGCAGCTTGGCTACAGGGCGAACTGAAGCTTTCTTT	CASSLATGRTEAFF